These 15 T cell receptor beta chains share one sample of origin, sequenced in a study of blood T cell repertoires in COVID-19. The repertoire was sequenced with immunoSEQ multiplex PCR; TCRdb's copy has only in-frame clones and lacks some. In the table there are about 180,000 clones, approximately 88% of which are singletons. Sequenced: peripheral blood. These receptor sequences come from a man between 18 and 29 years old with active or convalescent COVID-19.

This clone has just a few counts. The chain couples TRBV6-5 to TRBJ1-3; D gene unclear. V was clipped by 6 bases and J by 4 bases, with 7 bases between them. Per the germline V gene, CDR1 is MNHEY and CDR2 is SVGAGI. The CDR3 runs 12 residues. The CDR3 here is CASRTNGNTIYF. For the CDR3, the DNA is TGTGCCAGCAGAACTAACGGAAACACCATATATTTT.

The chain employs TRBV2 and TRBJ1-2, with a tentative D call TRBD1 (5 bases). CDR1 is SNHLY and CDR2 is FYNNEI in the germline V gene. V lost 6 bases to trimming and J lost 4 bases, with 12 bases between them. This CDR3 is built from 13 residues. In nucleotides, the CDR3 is TGTGCCAGCAGCCGCGAACAGGTCTATGGCTACACCTTC. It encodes CASSREQVYGYTF.

The CDR3 spells CASSLARTAEAFF. The CDR3 DNA is TGTGCCAGCAGCTTAGCCAGGACAGCAGAAGCTTTCTTT. The chain employs TRBV11-1 and TRBJ1-1; maybe TRBD1 (6 bases). This CDR3 is 13 amino acids long. Trimming shortened V by 0 bases and J by 8 bases, and 10 bases separated the two germline ends. Germline values: CDR1 SGHAT, CDR2 FQDESV (reference sequence).

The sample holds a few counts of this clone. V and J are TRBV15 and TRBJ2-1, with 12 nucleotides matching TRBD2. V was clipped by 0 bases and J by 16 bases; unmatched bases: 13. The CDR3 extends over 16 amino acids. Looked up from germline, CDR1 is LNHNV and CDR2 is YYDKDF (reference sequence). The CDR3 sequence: CATSRDQLAGGVSQFF. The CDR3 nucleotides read TGTGCCACCAGCAGAGATCAACTAGCGGGGGGCGTGAGCCAATTCTTC.

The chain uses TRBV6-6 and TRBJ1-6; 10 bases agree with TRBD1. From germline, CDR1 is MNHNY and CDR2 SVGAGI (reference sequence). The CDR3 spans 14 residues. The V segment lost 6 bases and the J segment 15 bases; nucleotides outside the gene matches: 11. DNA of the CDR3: TGTGCCAGCAGGCCGGGACAGGGGTCTTTGCGCCTCCACTTT. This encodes CASRPGQGSLRLHF.

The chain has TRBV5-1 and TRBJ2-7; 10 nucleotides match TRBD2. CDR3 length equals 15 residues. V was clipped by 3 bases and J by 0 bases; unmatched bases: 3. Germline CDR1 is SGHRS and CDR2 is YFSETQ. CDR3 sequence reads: CASSYGTSDSYEQYF. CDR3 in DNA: TGCGCCAGCAGCTACGGGACTAGCGACTCCTACGAGCAGTACTTC. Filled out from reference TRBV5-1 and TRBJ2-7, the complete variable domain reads KAGVTQTPRYLIKTRGQQVTLSCSPISGHRSVSWYQQTPGQGLQFLFEYFSETQRNKGNFPGRFSGRQFSNSRSEMNVSTLELGDSALYLCASSYGTSDSYEQYFGPGTRLTVT.

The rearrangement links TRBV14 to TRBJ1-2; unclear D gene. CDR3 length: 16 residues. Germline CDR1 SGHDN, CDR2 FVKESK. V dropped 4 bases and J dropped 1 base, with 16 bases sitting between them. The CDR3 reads CASSPLSESHNYGYTF. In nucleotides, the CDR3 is TGTGCCAGCAGCCCCCTTTCGGAGTCCCATAACTATGGCTACACCTTC. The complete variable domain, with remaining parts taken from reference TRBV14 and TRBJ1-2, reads EAGVTQFPSHSVIEKGQTVTLRCDPISGHDNLYWYRRVMGKEIKFLLHFVKESKQDESGMPNNRFLAERTGGTYSTLKVQPAELEDSGVYFCASSPLSESHNYGYTFGSGTRLTVV.

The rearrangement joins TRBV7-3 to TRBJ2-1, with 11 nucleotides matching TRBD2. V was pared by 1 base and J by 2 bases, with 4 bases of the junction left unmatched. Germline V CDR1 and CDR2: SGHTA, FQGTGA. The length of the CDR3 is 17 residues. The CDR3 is CASSLRLAGTPYNEQFF. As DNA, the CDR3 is TGTGCCAGCAGCTTAAGACTAGCGGGAACCCCCTACAATGAGCAGTTCTTC.

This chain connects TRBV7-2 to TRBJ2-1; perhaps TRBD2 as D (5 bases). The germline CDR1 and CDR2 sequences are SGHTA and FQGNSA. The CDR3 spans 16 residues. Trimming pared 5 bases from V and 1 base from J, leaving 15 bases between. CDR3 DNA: TGTGCCAGCAGCCCCGGGGTAGCGAGGTCCTACAATGAGCAGTTCTTC. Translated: CASSPGVARSYNEQFF.

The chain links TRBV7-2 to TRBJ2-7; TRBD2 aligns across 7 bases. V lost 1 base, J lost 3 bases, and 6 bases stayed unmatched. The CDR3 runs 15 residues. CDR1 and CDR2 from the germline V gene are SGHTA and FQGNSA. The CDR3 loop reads CASSLDGSGLYEQYF. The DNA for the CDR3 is TGTGCCAGCAGCTTAGACGGTAGCGGGCTCTACGAGCAGTACTTC.

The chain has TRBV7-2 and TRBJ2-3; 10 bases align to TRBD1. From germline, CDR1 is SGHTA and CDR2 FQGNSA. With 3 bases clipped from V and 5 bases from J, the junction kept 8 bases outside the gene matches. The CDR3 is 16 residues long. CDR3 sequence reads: CASSLGQGPRGDTQYF. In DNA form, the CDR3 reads TGTGCCAGCAGCTTGGGACAGGGGCCCCGTGGAGATACGCAGTATTTT.

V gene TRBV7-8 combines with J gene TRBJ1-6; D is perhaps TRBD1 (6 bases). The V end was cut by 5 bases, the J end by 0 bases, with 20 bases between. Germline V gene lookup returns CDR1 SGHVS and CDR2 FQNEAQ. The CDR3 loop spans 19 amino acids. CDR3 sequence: CASSPNGGRTSSYNSPLHF. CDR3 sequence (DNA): TGTGCCAGCAGCCCAAATGGGGGCAGGACGAGCTCCTATAATTCACCCCTCCACTTT.

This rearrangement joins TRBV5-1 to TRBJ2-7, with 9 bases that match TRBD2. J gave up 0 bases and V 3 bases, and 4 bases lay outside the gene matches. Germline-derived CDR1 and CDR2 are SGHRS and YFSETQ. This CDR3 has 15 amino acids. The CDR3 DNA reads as TGCGCCAGCAGCTCTAGCGGGGATATCTCCTACGAGCAGTACTTC. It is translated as CASSSSGDISYEQYF.

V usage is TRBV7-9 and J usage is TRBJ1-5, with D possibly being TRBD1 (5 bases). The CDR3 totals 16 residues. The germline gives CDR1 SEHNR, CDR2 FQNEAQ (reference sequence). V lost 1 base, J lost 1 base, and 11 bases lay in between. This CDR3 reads CASSLGSRGSNQPQHF. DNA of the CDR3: TGTGCCAGCAGCTTAGGGTCAAGGGGAAGCAATCAGCCCCAGCATTTT.

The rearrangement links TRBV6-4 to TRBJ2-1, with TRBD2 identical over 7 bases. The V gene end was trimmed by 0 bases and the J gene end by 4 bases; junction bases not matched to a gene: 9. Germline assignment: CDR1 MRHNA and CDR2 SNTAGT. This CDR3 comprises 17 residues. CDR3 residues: CASSDSASGGGYNEQFF. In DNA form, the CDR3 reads TGTGCCAGCAGTGACTCTGCCTCTGGGGGGGGGTACAATGAGCAGTTCTTC.